This TCR beta chain emerged from a study of T cell responses to AZD1222 COVID-19 vaccine. Measured with immunoSEQ multiplex PCR; TCRdb has only the in-frame clones, and not every one. The sample holds about 85,000 clones, around 93% seen once. Second doses at about 4 or about 12 weeks were pooled. The length of the CDR3 is 14 residues. The V gene lost 8 bases and the J gene lost 5 bases, with 18 bases spanning the gap. Germline CDR1 SNHLY, CDR2 FYNNEI. The material was peripheral blood, obtained 28 days after the second AZD1222 dose. The chain links TRBV2 to TRBJ1-1; D is possibly TRBD1 (5 bases). The source is an adult who received the AZD1222 COVID-19 vaccine. This CDR3 reads CASGPLWGKTEAFF. In nucleotides, the CDR3 is TGTGCCAGCGGACCACTTTGGGGGAAAACTGAAGCTTTCTTT.